This T cell receptor (beta chain) came from a study of blood T cells in healthy people across ages. The V gene end was trimmed by 0 bases and the J gene end by 9 bases; junction bases not matched to a gene: 8. The CDR3 is 16 amino acids. Study-wide results and caveats: Measured against age, TCR beta diversity per million T cells decreased in a roughly linear manner.

About this clonotype: Its antigen is not known.

Primers used in a second PCR of about 7 to 11 cycles were a sample-barcoded 5' primer and a J-beta primer mix. TCRdb redid the calling of the 5' RACE reads with MiXCR, one entry per CDR3 protein. The sample shows more than 650,000 distinct CDR3 sequences, about 53% of them seen only once. The genes are TRBV12-3 or TRBV12-4 and TRBJ2-1, with 10 positions matching TRBD2. The clonotype comes from a man older than 75 in good health. The sample comprised blood. CDR3 protein: CASSLAQLAGAGEQFF. Here the CDR3 DNA reads TGTGCCAGCAGTTTAGCGCAGCTAGCGGGAGCCGGTGAGCAGTTCTTC.